This T cell receptor (beta chain) is drawn from a study of T cell repertoires in cytomegalovirus infection. Study-level information: Use of recently identified HLA-C-restricted and well-studied HLA-B-restricted CMV epitopes was part of the study. Carrying CMV and the relevant HLA type showed in public TCR beta signatures. The study's findings and limits: Pooled public TCR beta family frequency picked out CMV carriers with the relevant HLA. Ex vivo, HLA-C-restricted CMV-specific TCR beta clonotypes prevailed over the rest of the response.

A single record per CDR3 protein comes from TCRdb applying MiXCR to the reads. The sample carries 450,000 to 600,000 distinct CDR3 sequences, approximately 42% recorded once. The CDR3 is 16 residues long. Per the germline V gene, CDR1 is SGHDT and CDR2 is YYEEEE. The V gene end was trimmed by 2 bases and the J gene end by 1 base; junction bases not matched to a gene: 6. To note about this clonotype: Its matching antigen is unknown.

This sequence was found in a human donor in good health (CMV status not recorded). Some clones in this sample may be carry-over from other donors' samples. The specimen was cultured PBMCs, collected from culture after CMV antigen stimulation. The rearrangement uses TRBV5-6 and TRBJ1-1, with TRBD1 identical over 9 bases. In DNA, the CDR3 is TGTGCCAGCAGCTTCGGGACAGGGCTCGGGAACACTGAAGCTTTCTTT. Translating gives CASSFGTGLGNTEAFF.